These T cell receptor beta chains were read from a single sample in a study of response to subunit inactivated influenza vaccine. TCRdb called the RT-PCR reads again in MiXCR, with one record for every CDR3 protein. The sample lists about 190,000 distinct CDR3 sequences, approximately 14% occurring once. The sequencing here drew on CD8+ T cells sorted from PBMCs, taken around 5 days after vaccination. The receptors shown here come from a man in his fifties who received an inactivated influenza vaccine. Both conserved end residues are part of each CDR3. The order of the fields is V gene, clone size, J gene, D gene, CDR3 DNA, CDR3 protein. D genes are given only for firm matches. The listing skips clone size in some rows; elsewhere it reads once, few, many or a size class.

v_gene: TRBV10-3; abundance: few; j_gene: TRBJ2-7; d_gene: -; CDR3nt: TGTGCCATCAGTGAAGTACTAGGGGACTACGAGCAGTACTTC; CDR3aa: CAISEVLGDYEQYF
v_gene: TRBV11-2; abundance: few; j_gene: TRBJ2-2; d_gene: TRBD2; CDR3nt: TGTGCCAGCAGCTTAGATAGACTAGCGGTCGGGGAGCTGTTTTTT; CDR3aa: CASSLDRLAVGELFF
v_gene: TRBV4-2; abundance: few; j_gene: TRBJ2-7; d_gene: TRBD1; CDR3nt: TGTGCCAGCAGCTTCCCCACCGGGACAGGGGTGTACGAGCAGTACTTC; CDR3aa: CASSFPTGTGVYEQYF
v_gene: TRBV11-1; abundance: few; j_gene: TRBJ2-1; d_gene: -; CDR3nt: TGTGCCAGCAGCTCGGGACTGAGCTCCTACAATGAGCAGTTCTTC; CDR3aa: CASSSGLSSYNEQFF
v_gene: TRBV2; abundance: few; j_gene: TRBJ2-1; d_gene: TRBD2; CDR3nt: TGTGCCAGTAGGGAGGGGTTCAAGATATACAATGAGCAGTTCTTC; CDR3aa: CASREGFKIYNEQFF
v_gene: TRBV4-3; abundance: many; j_gene: TRBJ1-1; d_gene: -; CDR3nt: TGCGCCAGCAGCCAAGATGTGGGGGTTGGCACTGAAGCTTTCTTT; CDR3aa: CASSQDVGVGTEAFF
v_gene: TRBV29-1; abundance: medium-sized; j_gene: TRBJ1-3; d_gene: -; CDR3nt: TGCAGCGTTGAAAGCAACTCACGGGGGTCCGCTGGAAACACCATATATTTT; CDR3aa: CSVESNSRGSAGNTIYF
v_gene: TRBV6-1; abundance: -; j_gene: TRBJ1-1; d_gene: TRBD1; CDR3nt: TGTGCCAGCAGTGATGAGAAGGGGGCGTATGAAGCTTTCTTT; CDR3aa: CASSDEKGAYEAFF
v_gene: TRBV12-3/TRBV12-4; abundance: -; j_gene: TRBJ2-1; d_gene: -; CDR3nt: TGTGCCAGCAGAGGCACAGGCTCGACAGGCCTCTCCTACAATGAGCAGTTCTTC; CDR3aa: CASRGTGSTGLSYNEQFF
v_gene: TRBV6-1; abundance: few; j_gene: TRBJ2-7; d_gene: -; CDR3nt: TGTGCCAGCAGTCGCCGGGACACGGGACCGTCCTACGAGCAGTACTTC; CDR3aa: CASSRRDTGPSYEQYF
v_gene: TRBV15; abundance: -; j_gene: TRBJ2-5; d_gene: -; CDR3nt: TGTGCCACCAGTGTCCAAACAGAAGAGACCCAGTACTTC; CDR3aa: CATSVQTEETQYF
v_gene: TRBV21-1; abundance: few; j_gene: TRBJ2-1; d_gene: -; CDR3nt: TGTGCCAGCAGCACTCTGACTAGCGGGAGGGTCCCACCGCCCTACAATGAGCAGTTCTTC; CDR3aa: CASSTLTSGRVPPPYNEQFF
v_gene: TRBV2; abundance: -; j_gene: TRBJ2-1; d_gene: -; CDR3nt: TGTGCCAGGGGCGTTGAGCAGTTCTTC; CDR3aa: CARGVEQFF
v_gene: TRBV11-1; abundance: -; j_gene: TRBJ2-1; d_gene: TRBD2; CDR3nt: TGTGCCAGCAGCTTATCCAGCGGGAGGCCCTCAGCCCCCTACAATGAGCAGTTCTTC; CDR3aa: CASSLSSGRPSAPYNEQFF
v_gene: TRBV4-2; abundance: -; j_gene: TRBJ2-1; d_gene: -; CDR3nt: TGTGCCAGCAGCCAGGAGAGATGGAATGAGCAGTTCTTC; CDR3aa: CASSQERWNEQFF
v_gene: TRBV19; abundance: -; j_gene: TRBJ2-7; d_gene: -; CDR3nt: TGTGCCAGTAGTATTAACTGGGGTTCGACCTACGAGCAGTACTTC; CDR3aa: CASSINWGSTYEQYF
v_gene: TRBV7-8; abundance: many; j_gene: TRBJ2-7; d_gene: -; CDR3nt: TGTGCCAGCAGCTTAGCAGGCAGAGGCTACGAGCAGTACTTC; CDR3aa: CASSLAGRGYEQYF
v_gene: TRBV5-5; abundance: few; j_gene: TRBJ2-3; d_gene: -; CDR3nt: TGTGCCAGCAGCTTGGAACAGGGCGACCCAAGAGATACGCAGTATTTT; CDR3aa: CASSLEQGDPRDTQYF
v_gene: TRBV14; abundance: -; j_gene: TRBJ2-7; d_gene: -; CDR3nt: TGTGCCAGCAGCCATTCCCCACAAGAGCCTATGGAGCAGTACTTC; CDR3aa: CASSHSPQEPMEQYF
v_gene: TRBV18; abundance: -; j_gene: TRBJ2-3; d_gene: TRBD2; CDR3nt: TGTGCCAGCTCACCCCCTAGCGGGAGAGGTGATACGCAGTATTTT; CDR3aa: CASSPPSGRGDTQYF
v_gene: TRBV6-2/TRBV6-3; abundance: few; j_gene: TRBJ2-1; d_gene: -; CDR3nt: TGTGCCAGCAGTTACGGGACTGGACGAAATGAGCAGTTCTTC; CDR3aa: CASSYGTGRNEQFF
v_gene: TRBV5-6; abundance: few; j_gene: TRBJ2-1; d_gene: -; CDR3nt: TGTGCCAGCAGCTTGGGGGTGGCTGAGCAGTTCTTC; CDR3aa: CASSLGVAEQFF
v_gene: TRBV28; abundance: few; j_gene: TRBJ2-1; d_gene: -; CDR3nt: TGTGCCAGCAGTTTATCGGCAGGGGGGACCGATGAGCAGTTCTTC; CDR3aa: CASSLSAGGTDEQFF
v_gene: TRBV12-3/TRBV12-4; abundance: many; j_gene: TRBJ2-1; d_gene: -; CDR3nt: TGTGCCAGCAGTTTCCACAGCTCCTACAATGAGCAGTTCTTC; CDR3aa: CASSFHSSYNEQFF
v_gene: TRBV10-3; abundance: few; j_gene: TRBJ2-1; d_gene: -; CDR3nt: TGTGCCATCAGTGAGTCGGTGGGTCGTGGGGGCAATGAGCAGTTCTTC; CDR3aa: CAISESVGRGGNEQFF
v_gene: TRBV7-9; abundance: -; j_gene: TRBJ2-5; d_gene: -; CDR3nt: TGTGCCAGCAGCCCCACGTCAGGGATACGGGAGACCCAGTACTTC; CDR3aa: CASSPTSGIRETQYF
v_gene: TRBV29-1; abundance: few; j_gene: TRBJ2-3; d_gene: TRBD2; CDR3nt: TGCAGCGTTGTCGGGAGGGACCAGAGCACAGATACGCAGTATTTT; CDR3aa: CSVVGRDQSTDTQYF
v_gene: TRBV7-8; abundance: few; j_gene: TRBJ2-1; d_gene: -; CDR3nt: TGTGCCAGCAGCTTAGCGACAAGCTACAATGAGCAGTTCTTC; CDR3aa: CASSLATSYNEQFF
v_gene: TRBV27; abundance: few; j_gene: TRBJ2-7; d_gene: -; CDR3nt: TGTGCCAGCAGTACCACTTCGGGACACCTATCCTACGAGCAGTACTTC; CDR3aa: CASSTTSGHLSYEQYF
v_gene: TRBV29-1; abundance: few; j_gene: TRBJ2-1; d_gene: TRBD1; CDR3nt: TGCAGCGTACGGACAGGGGAGAGGAATGAGCAGTTCTTC; CDR3aa: CSVRTGERNEQFF
v_gene: TRBV6-1; abundance: few; j_gene: TRBJ2-7; d_gene: TRBD2; CDR3nt: TGTGCCAGCAACCCTTGGGGAGGGACCTTAGGTTCACTGGACGAGCAGTACTTC; CDR3aa: CASNPWGGTLGSLDEQYF
v_gene: TRBV4-3; abundance: -; j_gene: TRBJ2-1; d_gene: -; CDR3nt: TGCGCCAGCAGCCAAGGTATAACAGGACCGACCCTGAACAATGAGCAGTTCTTC; CDR3aa: CASSQGITGPTLNNEQFF
v_gene: TRBV6-1; abundance: few; j_gene: TRBJ1-2; d_gene: TRBD1; CDR3nt: TGTGCCAGCAGTGATACCGGACAGGGAAACTATGGCTACACCTTC; CDR3aa: CASSDTGQGNYGYTF
v_gene: TRBV7-9; abundance: -; j_gene: TRBJ1-5; d_gene: -; CDR3nt: TGTGCCAGCAGCTTAGAAGGCGTTAATCAGCCCCAGCATTTT; CDR3aa: CASSLEGVNQPQHF
v_gene: TRBV6-5; abundance: -; j_gene: TRBJ1-4; d_gene: -; CDR3nt: TGTGCCAGCAGTTACACTGACAGACTCGAAAAACTGTTTTTT; CDR3aa: CASSYTDRLEKLFF
v_gene: TRBV9; abundance: -; j_gene: TRBJ2-3; d_gene: TRBD2; CDR3nt: TGTGCCAGCAGCCTTTCTCCAATCGGGACTAGCGATTCAGATACGCAGTATTTT; CDR3aa: CASSLSPIGTSDSDTQYF
v_gene: TRBV4-3; abundance: -; j_gene: TRBJ2-2; d_gene: TRBD2; CDR3nt: TGCGCCAGCAGCCAAGTCGGCGGGAGGAACACCGGGGAGCTGTTTTTT; CDR3aa: CASSQVGGRNTGELFF
v_gene: TRBV28; abundance: -; j_gene: TRBJ2-1; d_gene: TRBD2; CDR3nt: TGTGCCAGCAGTTTTGGCGGGAGCTCCTACGATGAGCAGTTCTTC; CDR3aa: CASSFGGSSYDEQFF
v_gene: TRBV7-9; abundance: few; j_gene: TRBJ2-1; d_gene: -; CDR3nt: TGTGCCAGCAGCTTAAATGTGGGGTACCACAATGAGCAGTTCTTC; CDR3aa: CASSLNVGYHNEQFF
v_gene: TRBV29-1; abundance: -; j_gene: TRBJ2-3; d_gene: -; CDR3nt: TGCAGCGTTGAAGATCTGGCTCGGACGTTAACAGATACGCAGTATTTT; CDR3aa: CSVEDLARTLTDTQYF
v_gene: TRBV29-1; abundance: few; j_gene: TRBJ2-2; d_gene: -; CDR3nt: TGCAGCGTAGGGCTCCCCTCCGGGGAGCTGTTTTTT; CDR3aa: CSVGLPSGELFF
v_gene: TRBV20-1; abundance: -; j_gene: TRBJ2-6; d_gene: TRBD2; CDR3nt: TGCAGTGTCAGGGAGGGAGCTGGGGCCAACGTCCTGACTTTC; CDR3aa: CSVREGAGANVLTF
v_gene: TRBV28; abundance: -; j_gene: TRBJ2-1; d_gene: -; CDR3nt: TGTGCCAGCAGTTTACTTGGCATTATCAGCACAGGCAATGAGCAGTTCTTC; CDR3aa: CASSLLGIISTGNEQFF
v_gene: TRBV6-1; abundance: -; j_gene: TRBJ1-5; d_gene: -; CDR3nt: TGTGCCAGCAGAGCTTCCAGGGAGTATAGCAATCAGCCCCAGCATTTT; CDR3aa: CASRASREYSNQPQHF
v_gene: TRBV4-2; abundance: -; j_gene: TRBJ2-7; d_gene: -; CDR3nt: TGTGCCAGCAGCCAAGTAGAAGGGGCCCCGATGGGCGAGCAGTACTTC; CDR3aa: CASSQVEGAPMGEQYF
v_gene: TRBV30; abundance: -; j_gene: TRBJ1-2; d_gene: -; CDR3nt: TGTGCCTGGAGCCTGAACAACTATGGCTACACCTTC; CDR3aa: CAWSLNNYGYTF
v_gene: TRBV4-2; abundance: few; j_gene: TRBJ2-7; d_gene: TRBD1; CDR3nt: TGTGCCAGCAGCCAGGGCAACAGGGGGCGACACTCCTACGAGCAGTACTTC; CDR3aa: CASSQGNRGRHSYEQYF
v_gene: TRBV7-9; abundance: few; j_gene: TRBJ2-7; d_gene: -; CDR3nt: TGTGCCAGCAGCGGGCCGCCTCACTACGAGCAGTACTTC; CDR3aa: CASSGPPHYEQYF
v_gene: TRBV7-9; abundance: few; j_gene: TRBJ2-1; d_gene: TRBD1; CDR3nt: TGTGCCAGCAGCTCCAGGGGGCATGAGCAGTTCTTC; CDR3aa: CASSSRGHEQFF
v_gene: TRBV5-1; abundance: few; j_gene: TRBJ1-2; d_gene: -; CDR3nt: TGCGCCAGCAGCTTCGCCGGGACCCATGTCGGGGAGGCCATCTATGGCTACACCTTC; CDR3aa: CASSFAGTHVGEAIYGYTF
v_gene: TRBV6-5; abundance: -; j_gene: TRBJ1-5; d_gene: -; CDR3nt: TGTGCCAGCAGTTACTCCGGGACACCCAATCAGCCCCAGCATTTT; CDR3aa: CASSYSGTPNQPQHF
v_gene: TRBV10-3; abundance: few; j_gene: TRBJ2-4; d_gene: -; CDR3nt: TGTGCCATCAGTGAGTTAATATTGGGGACCAAAAACATTCAGTACTTC; CDR3aa: CAISELILGTKNIQYF
v_gene: TRBV19; abundance: many; j_gene: TRBJ2-7; d_gene: TRBD2; CDR3nt: TGTGCCAGTAGTGTCTCGGCGGGAGAAACCTACGAGCAGTACTTC; CDR3aa: CASSVSAGETYEQYF
v_gene: TRBV7-9; abundance: -; j_gene: TRBJ2-1; d_gene: TRBD2; CDR3nt: TGTGCCAGCAGCCGAGGACTAGCGGGAGATAATGAGCAGTTCTTC; CDR3aa: CASSRGLAGDNEQFF
v_gene: TRBV20-1; abundance: few; j_gene: TRBJ2-7; d_gene: -; CDR3nt: TGCAGTGCTAAACAGGGTTACTACGAGCAGTACTTC; CDR3aa: CSAKQGYYEQYF
v_gene: TRBV7-8; abundance: many; j_gene: TRBJ2-7; d_gene: -; CDR3nt: TGTGCCAGCAGCTTAGCAACAGGGATCCAGGAGCAGTACTTC; CDR3aa: CASSLATGIQEQYF